The sequence of this T cell receptor (beta chain) was determined in a study of blood T cell repertoires in COVID-19. Study context: COVID-19 samples collected from the United States, Italy and Spain covered acute and convalescent phases. PBMCs, B-cell-depleted T cells, or T cells were the source of the cDNA or gDNA that made up the material.

This clone appeared a single time. Seattle patients were enrolled during active infection and followed longitudinally. As processed by the authors: Amplification of reference gene primers provided the estimated nucleated cell counts. Here immunoSEQ multiplex PCR was the method, and the copy in TCRdb shows in-frame clones only, minus some. The D gene and trimming were derived from the DNA, and the V and J assignments and clone size from that table. The data contain roughly 150,000 clones, more than 65% of them singletons. Germline lookup yields CDR1 LNHDA and CDR2 SQIVND (reference sequence). The CDR3 has 14 amino acids. With 5 bases clipped from V and 8 bases from J, the junction kept 7 bases outside the gene matches.

The genes are TRBV19 and TRBJ1-4; the match to TRBD1 covers 8 bases. Sequencing was done on a sample of peripheral blood. The source of this sequence is a woman aged 55-75 years with COVID-19, enrolled during active disease. The CDR3 coding sequence is TGTGCCAGTAGTCTTCAGGGGGCTGAGGAAAAACTGTTTTTT. It is translated as CASSLQGAEEKLFF.